In this sample, the clone carrying this TCR beta chain turned up once. This CDR3 is built from 16 residues. CDR1 and CDR2 from the germline V gene are MNHEY and SVGEGT. Trimming at V came to 5 bases and at J to 3 bases, leaving 8 bases not matched to a gene. These data are taken from a study of blood T cell repertoires in COVID-19. As handled by the study authors: Quantification of nucleated cells was approximated via reference gene primer amplification. The data were produced by immunoSEQ multiplex PCR, yet TCRdb's version contains in-frame clones alone and is incomplete. V and J calls and clone size come straight from that table; D and trimming were deduced from the DNA. The data hold 250,000 to 300,000 clones, with 75% to 95% observed a single time. Cohort 3 donors counted as recovered after two negative PCRs, clearance, or resolved symptoms.

This sequence originates from a woman aged 25 to 45 who had recovered from COVID-19. This sequence joins TRBV6-2 or TRBV6-3 and TRBJ2-7; 12 bases agree with TRBD2. Sequences were obtained from PBMCs or T cells enriched from blood (not recorded which). In DNA, the CDR3 is TGTGCCAGCAGTAGCCTAGCGGGAGGGACTCTCTACGAGCAGTACTTC. Residues: CASSSLAGGTLYEQYF.